This T cell receptor beta chain came from a study of metastatic and nonmetastatic thyroid tumors. For the study at large: The authors compared repertoires across blood and tumor or nodule tissue from malignant and benign thyroid patients.

The CDR3 is 15 residues long. Germline V gene lookup returns CDR1 LNHDA and CDR2 SQIVND (reference sequence). Trimming cost V 10 bases and J 0 bases, with 15 bases left between them. This clone was observed a few times. What it binds is unknown. Patients underwent thyroid surgery, and none had received any treatment before it. Whole-study findings and limits: Relative to benign nodules, malignant thyroid tumors were reportedly characterized by significantly elevated TCR beta diversity in blood and tumor.

Methods used by the authors: Across clinicopathological groups, CDR3 differences served as the basis for building a distant-metastasis classifier for papillary thyroid cancer. With MiXCR, TCRdb reprocessed the PCR reads. V and J calls and clone size were set by TCRdb, not the authors. Of 40,000 to 50,000 clones in the sample, around 4% were seen once. The chain employs TRBV19 and TRBJ2-2; the D gene is possibly TRBD1 (6 bases). The clonotype comes from a female donor with papillary thyroid cancer or a benign thyroid nodule (not recorded which). Some clones in this sample may be carry-over from other donors' samples. Sequences were obtained from blood. The CDR3 DNA is TGTGCCACCGCCAACAGGGCCGCGAACACCGGGGAGCTGTTTTTT. This codes for CATANRAANTGELFF.